The rows below give T cell receptor beta chains drawn from one sample of a study of Tregs in tolerant kidney transplant recipients. The method was immunoSEQ multiplex PCR; TCRdb's version includes in-frame clones alone and lacks a portion of them. This table holds hundreds of thousands of clones, about four fifths found once. Sequenced: CD4+ T cells from blood. These receptors came from a human donor in good health. Each CDR3 is given with its conserved first and last residue. A D gene is named only where the DNA matches it firmly. Part of the rows lack a size; the others show once, few, many or a class for expanded clones.

>-|TRBV6-5|TRBJ2-7|-
CASSYSFRGRHYEQYF
TGTGCCAGCAGTTACTCGTTTCGGGGGAGACACTACGAGCAGTACTTC
>-|TRBV6-5|TRBJ2-5|TRBD2
CASSWLSGRQTQYF
TGTGCCAGCAGCTGGCTATCCGGGAGGCAGACCCAGTACTTC
>-|TRBV6-6|TRBJ2-4|-
CASSWGYIQYF
TGTGCCAGCAGTTGGGGGTACATTCAGTACTTC
>-|TRBV11-2|TRBJ2-3|-
CASSPGSFYTDTQYF
TGTGCCAGCTCCCCCGGGAGCTTCTACACAGATACGCAGTATTTT
>-|TRBV6-1|TRBJ1-6|-
CASRTPSSYNSPLHF
TGTGCCAGCAGGACACCGAGCTCCTATAATTCACCCCTCCACTTT
>once|TRBV2|TRBJ1-5|TRBD1
CASRGTGPDTQHF
TGTGCCAGCAGAGGGACAGGGCCAGATACGCAGCATTTT
>-|TRBV7-8|TRBJ2-5|-
CASSWRDRKTQETQYF
TGTGCCAGCAGCTGGCGGGACAGAAAGACCCAAGAGACCCAGTACTTC
>-|TRBV27|TRBJ2-7|TRBD1
CASRYRDREYEQYF
TGTGCCAGCAGGTACCGAGACAGGGAATACGAGCAGTACTTC
>-|TRBV7-7|TRBJ1-2|-
CASSLGAGDAGYTF
TGTGCCAGCAGCTTAGGTGCGGGTGATGCTGGCTACACCTTC
>-|TRBV19|TRBJ1-5|-
CASSIPRGQRRSNQPQHF
TGTGCCAGTAGTATCCCCAGGGGTCAGCGGAGGAGCAATCAGCCCCAGCATTTT
>-|TRBV5-1|TRBJ2-5|TRBD1
CASSTADRVEETQYF
TGCGCCAGCAGCACCGCCGACAGGGTGGAAGAGACCCAGTACTTC
>-|TRBV30|TRBJ2-1|TRBD2
CAWRRSSGSAYEQFF
TGTGCCTGGAGGCGGAGTAGCGGGAGTGCGTATGAGCAGTTCTTC
>-|TRBV23-1|TRBJ2-3|-
CASGPGQPSHSDTQYF
TGCGCCAGCGGTCCGGGACAACCATCCCACTCAGATACGCAGTATTTT
>-|TRBV5-4|TRBJ2-1|-
CASQAGTSSYNEQFF
TGTGCCAGCCAAGCGGGGACAAGCTCCTACAATGAGCAGTTCTTC
>-|TRBV18|TRBJ1-4|-
CASSPALADNEKLFF
TGTGCCAGCTCACCGGCGTTGGCGGATAATGAAAAACTGTTTTTT
>-|TRBV7-7|TRBJ2-2|-
CASSFRASSGDLHGGELFF
TGTGCCAGCAGCTTCAGGGCTAGCAGTGGGGATTTACATGGCGGGGAGCTGTTTTTT
>-|TRBV7-8|TRBJ2-7|TRBD2
CASAIAGALSYEQYF
TGTGCCAGCGCAATAGCGGGGGCCCTCTCCTACGAGCAGTACTTC
>-|TRBV7-9|TRBJ2-7|-
CASSLARDVKEQYF
TGTGCCAGCAGCTTAGCCCGGGACGTAAAGGAGCAGTACTTC
>-|TRBV19|TRBJ2-7|TRBD2
CASSIGLGGSFYEQYF
TGTGCCAGTAGTATAGGGTTAGGCGGGAGTTTCTACGAGCAGTACTTC
>-|TRBV6-5|TRBJ2-7|-
CASSYLGPSSYEQYF
TGTGCCAGCAGTTACCTGGGCCCTAGCTCCTACGAGCAGTACTTC